These 6 T cell receptor beta chains were all obtained from the same sample, sequenced in a study of OX40 agonist ivuxolimab in advanced cancers. The repertoire was sequenced with immunoSEQ multiplex PCR; TCRdb's copy has only in-frame clones and lacks some. The sample holds roughly 75,000 clones, about 85% seen once. This sample comprised CD4+ or CD8+ T cells sorted from blood, obtained in a trial of the OX40 agonist ivuxolimab. Receptors were obtained from an adult with an advanced solid tumor such as melanoma, head and neck, liver or kidney cancer.

J is TRBJ2-1 and V is TRBV18; 10 bases line up with TRBD2. CDR1 is KGHSH, CDR2 LQKENI, per germline. Trimming at V came to 0 bases and at J to 1 base, leaving 3 bases not matched to a gene. This CDR3 is built from 17 residues. This CDR3 reads CASSPPGLASSYNEQFF. In DNA form, the CDR3 reads TGTGCCAGCTCACCACCGGGACTAGCGAGTTCCTACAATGAGCAGTTCTTC.

The chain combines TRBV5-1 with TRBJ1-3, with unresolved D. The V and J ends lost 2 bases and 2 bases respectively, with 14 bases between them. The CDR3 loop spans 16 amino acids. CDR1 is SGHRS, CDR2 YFSETQ, per germline. The CDR3 DNA reads as TGCGCCAGCAGCTTATTCCCCCGACAAACTGGAAACACCATATATTTT. This encodes CASSLFPRQTGNTIYF. Looking up the rest from reference TRBV5-1 and TRBJ1-3 gives the full variable domain: KAGVTQTPRYLIKTRGQQVTLSCSPISGHRSVSWYQQTPGQGLQFLFEYFSETQRNKGNFPGRFSGRQFSNSRSEMNVSTLELGDSALYLCASSLFPRQTGNTIYFGEGSWLTVV.

The J gene is TRBJ1-2, the V gene TRBV6-6, with 8 bases lining up with TRBD1. The CDR3 loop spans 15 amino acids. Germline V gives CDR1 MNHNY, CDR2 SVGAGI (reference sequence). After removal of 6 bases from V and 8 bases from J, the junction contained 14 bases not matched to a gene. CDR3 residues: CASSTDGTGQGGYTF. In nucleotides, the CDR3 is TGTGCCAGCAGCACCGACGGGACAGGACAGGGCGGCTACACCTTC.

The chain couples TRBV10-3 to TRBJ1-1, with unresolved D. Trimming removed 8 bases from V and 1 base from J, with 8 bases in between. The V gene's germline CDR1 is ENHRY and CDR2 SYGVKD. The CDR3 is 12 residues long. CDR3 DNA: TGTGCCATCTCGGACTGGAACACTGAAGCTTTCTTT. It translates to CAISDWNTEAFF.

The chain uses TRBV4-3 and TRBJ1-1; D unclear. The germline V gene encodes CDR1 LGHNA and CDR2 YSLEER. Trimming removed 0 bases at V and 7 bases at J, with 12 bases between. The CDR3 spans 14 residues. For the CDR3, the DNA is TGCGCCAGCAGCCAAGAGCTAGGACTGGGTGAAGCTTTCTTT. It translates to CASSQELGLGEAFF.

The chain couples TRBV9 to TRBJ2-7; D unresolved. The CDR3 contains 14 residues. The V and J ends lost 0 bases and 3 bases respectively, with 10 bases between them. Germline loops: CDR1 SGDLS, CDR2 YYNGEE. The CDR3 bases are TGTGCCAGCAGCGTAGGGATGGACGGCTACGAGCAGTACTTC. The encoded protein is CASSVGMDGYEQYF.